This TCR beta chain was observed in a study of blood T cells in healthy people across ages. The donors, healthy Caucasians from Russia, were aged about 6 to 100. Alongside a J-beta primer mix, a sample-barcoded 5' primer served in a second PCR lasting about 7 to 11 cycles. TCRdb fed the 5' RACE reads into MiXCR, producing one record per CDR3 protein. The table includes 1,100,000 or so distinct CDR3 sequences, less than 50% detected once. Trimming left V 0 bases short and J 0 bases short, with 9 bases between. This CDR3 has 17 residues. Germline V CDR1 and CDR2: SEHNR, FQNEAQ (reference sequence). This clonotype was obtained from a woman aged 60-75 years in good health. The source material was blood. J is TRBJ2-6 and V is TRBV7-9, with D perhaps matching TRBD2 (5 bases). CDR3 loop: CASSLASGPSGANVLTF. The CDR3 region has the DNA TGTGCCAGCAGCTTAGCGAGCGGCCCCTCTGGGGCCAACGTCCTGACTTTC.